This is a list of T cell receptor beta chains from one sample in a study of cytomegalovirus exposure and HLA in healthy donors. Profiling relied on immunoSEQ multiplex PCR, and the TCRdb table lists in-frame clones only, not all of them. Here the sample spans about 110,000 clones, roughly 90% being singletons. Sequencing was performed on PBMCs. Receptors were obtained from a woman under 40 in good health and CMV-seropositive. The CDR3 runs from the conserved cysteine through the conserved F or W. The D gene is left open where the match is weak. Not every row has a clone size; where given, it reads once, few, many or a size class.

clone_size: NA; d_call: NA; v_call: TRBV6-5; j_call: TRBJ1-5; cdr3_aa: CASSRHDSDNQPQHF; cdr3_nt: TGTGCCAGCAGTCGACACGACAGCGACAATCAGCCCCAGCATTTT
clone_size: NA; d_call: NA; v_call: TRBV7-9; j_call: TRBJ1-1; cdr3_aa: CASSLKGVNTEAFF; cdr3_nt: TGTGCCAGCAGCTTAAAGGGGGTTAACACTGAAGCTTTCTTT
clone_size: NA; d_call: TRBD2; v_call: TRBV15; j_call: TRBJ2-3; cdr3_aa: CATSRERAGRSDTQYF; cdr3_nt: TGTGCCACCAGCAGAGAACGAGCGGGAAGGTCAGATACGCAGTATTTT
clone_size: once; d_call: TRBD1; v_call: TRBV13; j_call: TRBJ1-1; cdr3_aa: CASSLNRGVNTEAFF; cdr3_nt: TGTGCCAGCAGCCTGAACAGGGGAGTGAACACTGAAGCTTTCTTT
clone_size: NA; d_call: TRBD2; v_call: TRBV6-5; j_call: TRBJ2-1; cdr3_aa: CASSYSAGGGINEQFF; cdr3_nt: TGTGCCAGCAGTTACTCAGCGGGGGGCGGGATCAATGAGCAGTTCTTC
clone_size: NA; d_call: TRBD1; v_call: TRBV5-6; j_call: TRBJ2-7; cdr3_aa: CASSWGQAGEQYF; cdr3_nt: TGTGCCAGCAGCTGGGGACAGGCGGGAGAGCAGTACTTC
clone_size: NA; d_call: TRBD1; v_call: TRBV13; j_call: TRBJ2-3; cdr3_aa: CASSETGNTDTQYF; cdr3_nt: TGTGCCAGCAGCGAGACAGGGAACACAGATACGCAGTATTTT
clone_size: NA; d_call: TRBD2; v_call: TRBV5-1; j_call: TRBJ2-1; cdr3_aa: CASSTGSGRAEGQFF; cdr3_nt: TGCGCCAGCAGTACAGGAAGCGGGAGGGCCGAAGGGCAGTTCTTC
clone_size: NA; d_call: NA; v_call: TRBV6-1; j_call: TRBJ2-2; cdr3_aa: CASDRGSNTGELFF; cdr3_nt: TGTGCCAGCGACCGGGGATCGAACACCGGGGAGCTGTTTTTT
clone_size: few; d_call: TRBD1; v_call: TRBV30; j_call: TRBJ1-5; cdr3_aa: CAWNQGAGDSNQPQHF; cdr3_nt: TGTGCCTGGAACCAGGGGGCGGGGGATAGCAATCAGCCCCAGCATTTT
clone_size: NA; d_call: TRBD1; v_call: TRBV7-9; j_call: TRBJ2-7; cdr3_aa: CASSANRGQTYEQYF; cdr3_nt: TGTGCCAGCAGCGCTAACAGGGGACAGACCTACGAGCAGTACTTC
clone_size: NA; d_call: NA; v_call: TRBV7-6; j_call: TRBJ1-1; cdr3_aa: CASRGRQNTEAFF; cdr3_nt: TGTGCCAGCAGGGGCAGACAGAACACTGAAGCTTTCTTT
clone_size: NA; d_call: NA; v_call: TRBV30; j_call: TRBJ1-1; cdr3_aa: CAWSVPGGALGIRNTEAFF; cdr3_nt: TGTGCCTGGAGTGTACCGGGGGGTGCCTTGGGAATTAGGAACACTGAAGCTTTCTTT
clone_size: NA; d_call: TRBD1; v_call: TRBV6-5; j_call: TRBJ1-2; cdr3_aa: CASSPPGQGSVYTF; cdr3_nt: TGTGCCAGCAGCCCCCCCGGACAGGGGTCTGTCTACACCTTC
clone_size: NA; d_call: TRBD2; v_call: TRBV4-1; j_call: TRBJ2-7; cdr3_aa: CASSSRESTGEQYF; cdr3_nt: TGCGCCAGCAGCTCGCGGGAGTCAACGGGCGAGCAGTACTTC
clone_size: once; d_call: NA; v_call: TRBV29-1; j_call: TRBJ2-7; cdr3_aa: CSVEDRRAEQYF; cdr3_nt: TGCAGCGTTGAAGATCGGAGGGCCGAGCAGTACTTC
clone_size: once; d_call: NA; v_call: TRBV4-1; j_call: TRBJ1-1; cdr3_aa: CASSQTAGSLMNTEAFF; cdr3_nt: TGCGCCAGCAGCCAGACAGCCGGCTCCCTTATGAACACTGAAGCTTTCTTT
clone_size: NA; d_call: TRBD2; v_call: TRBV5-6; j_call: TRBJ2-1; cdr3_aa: CASSRTSGDYNEQFF; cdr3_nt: TGTGCCAGCAGCCGGACTAGCGGGGATTACAATGAGCAGTTCTTC
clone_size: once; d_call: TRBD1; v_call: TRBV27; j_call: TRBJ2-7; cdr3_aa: CASSMGQGYEQYF; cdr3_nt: TGTGCCAGCAGTATGGGACAGGGATACGAGCAGTACTTC
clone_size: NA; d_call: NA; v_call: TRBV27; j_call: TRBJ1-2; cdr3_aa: CASSRGYGYTF; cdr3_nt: TGTGCCAGCAGTCGGGGGTATGGCTACACCTTC
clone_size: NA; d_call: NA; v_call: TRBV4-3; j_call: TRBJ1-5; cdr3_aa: CASSHIRGANQPQHF; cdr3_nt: TGCGCCAGCAGCCACATTAGGGGTGCGAATCAGCCCCAGCATTTT
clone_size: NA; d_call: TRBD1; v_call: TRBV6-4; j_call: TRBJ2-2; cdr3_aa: CASSGTGGTGELFF; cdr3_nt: TGTGCCAGCAGTGGGACAGGGGGCACCGGGGAGCTGTTTTTT
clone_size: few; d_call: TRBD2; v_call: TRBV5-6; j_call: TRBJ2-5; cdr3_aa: CASSPSPGGGARETQYF; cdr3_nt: TGTGCCAGCAGCCCCTCGCCGGGCGGGGGGGCCCGTGAGACCCAGTACTTC
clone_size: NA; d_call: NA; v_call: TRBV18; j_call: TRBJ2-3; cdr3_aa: CASSQSLSVSTDTQYF; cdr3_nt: TGTGCCAGCTCACAATCGCTTAGTGTTAGCACAGATACGCAGTATTTT
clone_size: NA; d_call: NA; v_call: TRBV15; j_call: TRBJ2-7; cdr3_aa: CATSRDGQLYEQYF; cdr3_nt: TGTGCCACCAGCAGAGACGGACAGCTCTACGAGCAGTACTTC
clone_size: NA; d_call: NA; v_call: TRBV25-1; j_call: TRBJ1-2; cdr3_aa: CATSEWGEGYGYTF; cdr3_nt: TGTGCCACCTCTGAGTGGGGGGAGGGCTATGGCTACACCTTC
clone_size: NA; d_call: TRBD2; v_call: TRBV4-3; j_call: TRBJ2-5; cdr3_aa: CASSPQRTSRETQYF; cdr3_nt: TGCGCCAGCAGCCCGCAAAGGACTAGCAGAGAGACCCAGTACTTC
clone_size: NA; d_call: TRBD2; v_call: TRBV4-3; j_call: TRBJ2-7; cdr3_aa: CASSQGLAEISYEQYF; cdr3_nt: TGCGCCAGCAGCCAAGGACTAGCGGAAATATCCTACGAGCAGTACTTC
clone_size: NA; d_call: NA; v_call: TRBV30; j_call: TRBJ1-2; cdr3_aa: CAWSVGGPQNGYTF; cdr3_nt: TGTGCCTGGAGTGTAGGCGGGCCCCAGAATGGCTACACCTTC
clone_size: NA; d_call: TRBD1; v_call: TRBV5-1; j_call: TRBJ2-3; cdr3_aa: CASSFRQGSDTQYF; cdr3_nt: TGCGCCAGCAGCTTTCGACAGGGGTCGGATACGCAGTATTTT
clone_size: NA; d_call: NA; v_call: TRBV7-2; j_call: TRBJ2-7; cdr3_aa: CASSLAPAGEQYF; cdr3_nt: TGTGCCAGCAGCTTGGCGCCGGCGGGCGAGCAGTACTTC
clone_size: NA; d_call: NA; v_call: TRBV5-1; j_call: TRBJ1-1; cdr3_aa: CASSLAVNTEAFF; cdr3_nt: TGCGCCAGCAGCTTGGCAGTGAACACTGAAGCTTTCTTT
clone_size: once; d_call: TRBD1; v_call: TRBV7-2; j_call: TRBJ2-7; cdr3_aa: CASSNGQGEQYF; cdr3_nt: TGTGCCAGCAGCAACGGACAGGGCGAGCAGTACTTC
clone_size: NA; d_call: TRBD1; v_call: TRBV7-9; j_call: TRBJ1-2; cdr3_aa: CASSFPNRGLNYGYTF; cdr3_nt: TGTGCCAGCAGCTTTCCGAACAGGGGCCTTAACTATGGCTACACCTTC
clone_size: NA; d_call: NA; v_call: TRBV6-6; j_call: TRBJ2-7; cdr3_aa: CASTNWGGINYEQYF; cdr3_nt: TGTGCCAGCACCAACTGGGGCGGGATCAACTACGAGCAGTACTTC